The T cell receptor beta chain under discussion was sequenced for a study of siplizumab effects on memory and regulatory T cells. Study-level information: Mixed lymphocyte reactions came in pairs, receiving siplizumab at about 1 ug/mL or receiving no drug.

A note on this clone: As yet, its antigen is unknown.

Study-wide results and limits: Alloreactive sequences tracing back to unstimulated CD4+ memory cells were significantly reduced by siplizumab. Just a small share of alloreactive clones was traced back to unstimulated subsets.

V lost 0 bases and J lost 4, with 11 bases in between. From germline, CDR1 is SGHKS and CDR2 YYEKEE (reference sequence). The CDR3 consists of 16 residues. Profiling relied on immunoSEQ multiplex PCR, and the TCRdb table lists in-frame clones only, not all of them. The sample lists 9,500 to 11,000 clones; over 40% were seen once. The mixed lymphocyte reaction cells underwent coculture at 37°C for about six days. The chain employs TRBV5-5 and TRBJ1-6; D call uncertain. Sequenced input: CFSE-low (dividing) CD8+ T cells sorted from an allogeneic mixed lymphocyte reaction. The sequence was collected from a human donor in good health; the cells came from an allogeneic mixed lymphocyte reaction. CDR3 nucleotides: TGTGCCAGCAGCTTGGCCCCAGTCGGATATAATTCACCCCTCCACTTT. Amino acids: CASSLAPVGYNSPLHF.